This TCR beta chain derives from a study of PD-1 blockade in classical Hodgkin lymphoma. The CDR3 sequence is 11 residues long. The V end lost 3 bases, the J end lost 5 bases, and 5 bases lay between the germline ends. Germline CDR1 reads SEHNR; CDR2 reads FQNEAQ (reference sequence). Repertoires were generated with immunoSEQ multiplex PCR, while TCRdb's copy carries only in-frame clones and drops some. The sample has roughly 140,000 clones, 78% seen once. Every patient experienced relapse after autologous stem cell transplantation, and brentuximab vedotin exposure varied. The specimen was peripheral blood mononuclear cells (PBMCs), collected before the second cycle of nivolumab. The receptor comes from a human donor with classical Hodgkin lymphoma. The chain is built from TRBV7-9 and TRBJ2-7; D is unresolved. The CDR3 is CASSFSHEQYF. Here the CDR3 DNA reads TGTGCCAGCAGCTTTAGCCACGAGCAGTACTTC.